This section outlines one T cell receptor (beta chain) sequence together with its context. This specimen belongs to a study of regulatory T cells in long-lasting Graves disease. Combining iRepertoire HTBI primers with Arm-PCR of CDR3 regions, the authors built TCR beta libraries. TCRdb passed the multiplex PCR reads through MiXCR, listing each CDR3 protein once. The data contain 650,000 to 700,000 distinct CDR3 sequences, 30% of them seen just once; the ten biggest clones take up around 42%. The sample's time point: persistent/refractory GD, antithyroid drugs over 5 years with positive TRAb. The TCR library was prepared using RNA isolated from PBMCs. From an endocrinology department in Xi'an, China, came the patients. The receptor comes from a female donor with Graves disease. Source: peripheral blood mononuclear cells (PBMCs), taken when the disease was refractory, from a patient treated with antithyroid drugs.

The DNA for the CDR3 is TGTGCCAGCAGTTACTCAGGGACAGGGGGCTTCTACGAGCAGTACTTC. Its translation: CASSYSGTGGFYEQYF. The chain has TRBV6-5 and TRBJ2-7, with 12 bases matching TRBD1. The V segment lost 0 bases and the J segment 3 bases; nucleotides outside the gene matches: 3. The CDR3 spans 16 residues. Germline V lookup: CDR1 MNHEY, CDR2 SVGAGI.